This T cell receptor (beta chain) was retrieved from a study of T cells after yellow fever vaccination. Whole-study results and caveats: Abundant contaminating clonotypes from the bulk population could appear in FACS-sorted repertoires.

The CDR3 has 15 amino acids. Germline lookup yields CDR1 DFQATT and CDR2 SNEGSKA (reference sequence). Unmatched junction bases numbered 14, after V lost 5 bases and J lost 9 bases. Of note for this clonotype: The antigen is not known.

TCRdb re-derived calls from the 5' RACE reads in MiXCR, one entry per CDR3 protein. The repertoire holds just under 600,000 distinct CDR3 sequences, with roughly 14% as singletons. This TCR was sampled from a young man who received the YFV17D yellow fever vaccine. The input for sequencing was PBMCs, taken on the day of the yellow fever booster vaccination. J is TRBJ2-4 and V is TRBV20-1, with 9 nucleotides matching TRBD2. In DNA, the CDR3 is TGCAGTGCTCCCCCCTATAGCGGGAGAGGAGGCATTCAGTACTTC. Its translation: CSAPPYSGRGGIQYF.